A selection of T cell receptor beta chains follows, all from one sample in a study of shared T cell receptors in the human thymus. Clones were read by immunoSEQ multiplex PCR, and TCRdb kept only the in-frame ones, dropping some. The table has about 540,000 clones, around 82% seen once. In addition, the sample was reused for a study of human thymus T cells.

Source material: thymocytes. All receptors derive from a boy in the first two years of life with a congenital heart defect. The CDR3 runs from the conserved cysteine through the conserved F or W. Each record gives: J gene, clone size, D gene, V gene, CDR3 DNA, CDR3 protein. The D gene is left open where the match is weak. Size is omitted from some rows. Given values are once, few, many or a class for expanded clones.

j_gene: TRBJ2-5; abundance: few; d_gene: TRBD2; v_gene: TRBV25-1; CDR3nt: TGTGCCAGCAGTGAATTCACTAGCGGGAGTCCCCTAGAGACCCAGTACTTC; CDR3aa: CASSEFTSGSPLETQYF
j_gene: TRBJ2-2; abundance: few; d_gene: .; v_gene: TRBV5-1; CDR3nt: TGCGCCAGCAGCACCCGACAGGCGCCCGGGGAGCTGTTTTTT; CDR3aa: CASSTRQAPGELFF
j_gene: TRBJ2-7; abundance: .; d_gene: .; v_gene: TRBV27; CDR3nt: TGTGCCAGCAGCCGCGACAGAGATCTATACCACGAGCAGTACTTC; CDR3aa: CASSRDRDLYHEQYF
j_gene: TRBJ2-7; abundance: .; d_gene: TRBD2; v_gene: TRBV10-1; CDR3nt: TGCGCCAGCAGTGAGGTGGCTAGCGGGGAGGCCTACGAGCAGTACTTC; CDR3aa: CASSEVASGEAYEQYF
j_gene: TRBJ2-7; abundance: .; d_gene: TRBD2; v_gene: TRBV13; CDR3nt: TGTGCCAGCAGCATAGCGGGGGGAAGGAGCGAGCAGTACTTC; CDR3aa: CASSIAGGRSEQYF
j_gene: TRBJ1-1; abundance: .; d_gene: .; v_gene: TRBV25-1; CDR3nt: TGTGCCAGCAGTGGGCGTCGGGGAGGGGGCACTGAAGCTTTCTTT; CDR3aa: CASSGRRGGGTEAFF
j_gene: TRBJ2-2; abundance: .; d_gene: TRBD1; v_gene: TRBV7-8; CDR3nt: TGTGCCAGCAGCTTGAAGGACAGGGGGGACACCGGGGAGCTGTTTTTT; CDR3aa: CASSLKDRGDTGELFF
j_gene: TRBJ2-1; abundance: .; d_gene: TRBD2; v_gene: TRBV18; CDR3nt: TGTGCCAGCTCACCACCCGGGACTAGCGGTATCGGGGGGTACAATGAGCAGTTCTTC; CDR3aa: CASSPPGTSGIGGYNEQFF
j_gene: TRBJ2-1; abundance: .; d_gene: TRBD2; v_gene: TRBV4-2; CDR3nt: TGTGCCAGCAGCCAACACGGACTAGCGGGAGACAATGAGCAGTTCTTC; CDR3aa: CASSQHGLAGDNEQFF
j_gene: TRBJ1-2; abundance: .; d_gene: TRBD1; v_gene: TRBV4-1; CDR3nt: TGCGCCAGCAGCCTCACACAGGGGGGAGGCTATGGCTACACCTTC; CDR3aa: CASSLTQGGGYGYTF
j_gene: TRBJ2-3; abundance: once; d_gene: TRBD1; v_gene: TRBV6-4; CDR3nt: TGTGCCAGCAGTGAAACAGGGGCGCTCACAGATACGCAGTATTTT; CDR3aa: CASSETGALTDTQYF
j_gene: TRBJ2-3; abundance: few; d_gene: .; v_gene: TRBV7-2; CDR3nt: TGTGCCAGCAGCGGAGCCCCCAGCACAGATACGCAGTATTTT; CDR3aa: CASSGAPSTDTQYF
j_gene: TRBJ2-3; abundance: .; d_gene: TRBD1; v_gene: TRBV29-1; CDR3nt: TGCAGCGTTGAAACCCACGGACAGGACACAGATACGCAGTATTTT; CDR3aa: CSVETHGQDTDTQYF
j_gene: TRBJ2-7; abundance: .; d_gene: TRBD2; v_gene: TRBV30; CDR3nt: TGTGCCTGGAGTCCCACCAGCGGGAGGGGTTCCGAGCAGTACTTC; CDR3aa: CAWSPTSGRGSEQYF
j_gene: TRBJ1-2; abundance: .; d_gene: .; v_gene: TRBV30; CDR3nt: TGTGCCTGGAGTGTGACCAGGGGAATGGGTGGCTACACCTTC; CDR3aa: CAWSVTRGMGGYTF
j_gene: TRBJ2-3; abundance: .; d_gene: .; v_gene: TRBV4-1; CDR3nt: TGCGCCAGCAGCCAATCGGCTAGCCCTACACCCACAGATACGCAGTATTTT; CDR3aa: CASSQSASPTPTDTQYF
j_gene: TRBJ1-5; abundance: .; d_gene: .; v_gene: TRBV2; CDR3nt: TGTGCCAGCAGTGGAACGACACCTAGCAATCAGCCCCAGCATTTT; CDR3aa: CASSGTTPSNQPQHF
j_gene: TRBJ1-2; abundance: .; d_gene: TRBD1; v_gene: TRBV7-6; CDR3nt: TGTGCCAGCAGCTTGGGATCCGGGACAGGGACTAACTATGGCTACACCTTC; CDR3aa: CASSLGSGTGTNYGYTF
j_gene: TRBJ2-3; abundance: .; d_gene: TRBD1; v_gene: TRBV2; CDR3nt: TGTGCCAGCATGAGGGTAGCCGTACAGGGGGCCACAGATACGCAGTATTTT; CDR3aa: CASMRVAVQGATDTQYF
j_gene: TRBJ2-1; abundance: .; d_gene: TRBD2; v_gene: TRBV10-1; CDR3nt: TGCGCCAGCAGGGATAGCGGGAGGGGAGGCAATGAGCAGTTCTTC; CDR3aa: CASRDSGRGGNEQFF
j_gene: TRBJ2-2; abundance: .; d_gene: TRBD1; v_gene: TRBV4-2; CDR3nt: TGTGCCAGCAGCCAAGCAGGGGACAGGGAGAACACCGGGGAGCTGTTTTTT; CDR3aa: CASSQAGDRENTGELFF
j_gene: TRBJ1-1; abundance: .; d_gene: TRBD1; v_gene: TRBV6-5; CDR3nt: TGTGCCAGCAGCCCCGGGACAGATGACACTGAAGCTTTCTTT; CDR3aa: CASSPGTDDTEAFF
j_gene: TRBJ2-2; abundance: .; d_gene: .; v_gene: TRBV25-1; CDR3nt: TGTGCCAGCACCAGGGGATTCGACACCGGGGAGCTGTTTTTT; CDR3aa: CASTRGFDTGELFF
j_gene: TRBJ2-1; abundance: .; d_gene: TRBD2; v_gene: TRBV4-3; CDR3nt: TGCGCCAGCAGCCAAGGCGTCGGGAGGGCAGTGTATTCCTACAATGAGCAGTTCTTC; CDR3aa: CASSQGVGRAVYSYNEQFF
j_gene: TRBJ2-7; abundance: few; d_gene: TRBD1; v_gene: TRBV27; CDR3nt: TGTGCCAGCAGTTTGGGGTCCCGGGACAGGGGAAACGAGCAGTACTTC; CDR3aa: CASSLGSRDRGNEQYF